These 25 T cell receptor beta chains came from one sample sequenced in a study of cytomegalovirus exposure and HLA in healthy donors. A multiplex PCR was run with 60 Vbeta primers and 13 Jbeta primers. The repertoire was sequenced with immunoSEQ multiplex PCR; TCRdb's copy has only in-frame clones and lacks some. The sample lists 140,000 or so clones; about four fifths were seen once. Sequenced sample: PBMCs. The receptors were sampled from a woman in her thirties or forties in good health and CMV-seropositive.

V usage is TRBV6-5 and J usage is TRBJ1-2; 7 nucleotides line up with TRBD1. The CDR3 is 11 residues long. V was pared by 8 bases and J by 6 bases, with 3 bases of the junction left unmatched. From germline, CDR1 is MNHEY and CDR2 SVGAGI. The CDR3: CASPTGNGYTF. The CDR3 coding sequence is TGTGCCAGCCCGACAGGGAATGGCTACACCTTC.

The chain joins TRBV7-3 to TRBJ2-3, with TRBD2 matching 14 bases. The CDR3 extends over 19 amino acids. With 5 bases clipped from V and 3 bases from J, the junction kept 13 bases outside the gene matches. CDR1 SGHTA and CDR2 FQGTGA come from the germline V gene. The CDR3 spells CASSQLPGTSGRITDTQYF. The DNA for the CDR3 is TGTGCCAGCAGCCAACTACCCGGGACTAGCGGGAGAATTACAGATACGCAGTATTTT.

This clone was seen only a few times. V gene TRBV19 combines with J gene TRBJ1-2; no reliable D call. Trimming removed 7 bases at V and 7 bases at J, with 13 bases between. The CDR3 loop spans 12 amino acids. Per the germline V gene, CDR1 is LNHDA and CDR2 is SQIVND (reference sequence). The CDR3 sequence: CASTGLGSGYTF. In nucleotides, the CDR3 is TGTGCCAGTACGGGCCTTGGGAGTGGCTACACCTTC.

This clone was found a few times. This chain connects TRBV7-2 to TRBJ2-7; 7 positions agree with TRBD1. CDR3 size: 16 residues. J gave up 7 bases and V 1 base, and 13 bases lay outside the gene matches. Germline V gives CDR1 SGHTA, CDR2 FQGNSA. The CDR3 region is CASSLVGKGAVREQYF. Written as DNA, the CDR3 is TGTGCCAGCAGCTTAGTAGGGAAGGGGGCCGTCCGGGAGCAGTACTTC.

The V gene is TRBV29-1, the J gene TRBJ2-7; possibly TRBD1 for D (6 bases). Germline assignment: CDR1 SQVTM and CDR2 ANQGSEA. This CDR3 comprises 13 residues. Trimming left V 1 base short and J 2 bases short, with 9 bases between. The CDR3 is CSVEGAGAYEQYF. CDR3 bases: TGCAGCGTTGAAGGAGCAGGGGCCTACGAGCAGTACTTC.

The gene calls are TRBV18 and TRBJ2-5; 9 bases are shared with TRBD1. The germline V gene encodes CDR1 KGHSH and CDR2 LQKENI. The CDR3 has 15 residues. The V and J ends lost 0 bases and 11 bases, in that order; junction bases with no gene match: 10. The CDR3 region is CASSPPGTGKREQYF. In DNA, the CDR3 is TGTGCCAGCTCACCACCTGGGACAGGGAAGCGTGAGCAGTACTTC. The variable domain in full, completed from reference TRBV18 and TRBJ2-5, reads NAGVMQNPRHLVRRRGQEARLRCSPMKGHSHVYWYRQLPEEGLKFMVYLQKENIIDESGMPKERFSAEFPKEGPSILRIQQVVRGDSAAYFCASSPPGTGKREQYFGPGTRLLVL.

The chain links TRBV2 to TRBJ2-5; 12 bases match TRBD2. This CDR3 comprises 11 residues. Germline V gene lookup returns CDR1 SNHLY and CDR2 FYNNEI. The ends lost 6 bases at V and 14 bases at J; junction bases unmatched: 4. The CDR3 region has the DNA TGTGCCAGCAGCCTACTAGCGGGGGGCTACTTC. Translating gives CASSLLAGGYF.

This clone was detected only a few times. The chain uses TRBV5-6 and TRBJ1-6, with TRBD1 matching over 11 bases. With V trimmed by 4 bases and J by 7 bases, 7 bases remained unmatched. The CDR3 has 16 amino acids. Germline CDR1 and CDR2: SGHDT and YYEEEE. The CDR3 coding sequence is TGTGCCAGCAGCAGGGGGACAGGGGGTAGGAATTCACCCCTCCACTTT. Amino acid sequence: CASSRGTGGRNSPLHF.

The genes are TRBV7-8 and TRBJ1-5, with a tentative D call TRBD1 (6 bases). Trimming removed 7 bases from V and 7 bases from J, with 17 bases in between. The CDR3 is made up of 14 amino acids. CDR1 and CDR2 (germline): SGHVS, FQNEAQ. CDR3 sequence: CASTAINREQPQHF. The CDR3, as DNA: TGTGCCAGCACCGCCATAAACAGGGAACAGCCCCAGCATTTT.

For the CDR3, the DNA is TGTGCCAGCAGTTACATCGAGGGAAGCCAGCCCCAGCATTTT. Encoded protein: CASSYIEGSQPQHF. The gene calls are TRBV6-6 and TRBJ1-5; unclear D gene. Germline V lookup: CDR1 MNHNY, CDR2 SVGAGI (reference sequence). Deletions cut 2 bases from V and 7 bases from J, with 12 bases between. This CDR3 has 14 residues.

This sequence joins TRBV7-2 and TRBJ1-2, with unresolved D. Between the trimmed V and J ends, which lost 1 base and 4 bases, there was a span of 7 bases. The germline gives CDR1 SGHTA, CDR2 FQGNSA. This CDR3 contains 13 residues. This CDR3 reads CASSLGGSYGYTF. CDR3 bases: TGTGCCAGCAGCTTAGGAGGGTCCTATGGCTACACCTTC.

The CDR3 sequence: CASSSLAGSYNEQFF. The CDR3, as DNA: TGTGCCAGCAGTTCCTTAGCCGGGTCCTACAATGAGCAGTTCTTC. The V gene is TRBV28, the J gene TRBJ2-1; D remains ambiguous. V was trimmed by 4 bases and J by 1 base, leaving 11 bases between them. The CDR3 consists of 15 residues. Germline V lookup: CDR1 MDHEN, CDR2 SYDVKM. The full variable domain, its missing parts supplied by reference TRBV28 and TRBJ2-1, is DVKVTQSSRYLVKRTGEKVFLECVQDMDHENMFWYRQDPGLGLRLIYFSYDVKMKEKGDIPEGYSVSREKKERFSLILESASTNQTSMYLCASSSLAGSYNEQFFGPGTRLTVL.

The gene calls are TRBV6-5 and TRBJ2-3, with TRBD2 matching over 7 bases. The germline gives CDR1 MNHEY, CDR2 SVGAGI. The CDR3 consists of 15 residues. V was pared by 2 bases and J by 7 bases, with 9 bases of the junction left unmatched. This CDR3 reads CASSYLSGKSHTQYF. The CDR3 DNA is TGTGCCAGCAGTTACCTCAGCGGGAAGTCCCATACGCAGTATTTT.

The CDR3 DNA sequence: TGCGCCAGCAGCGAAGCCGGGACAGGGTCTGTCTACGAGCAGTACTTC. Translating it yields CASSEAGTGSVYEQYF. This sequence joins TRBV4-3 and TRBJ2-7; 9 bases line up with TRBD1. V dropped 5 bases and J dropped 3; count of bases not matched to a gene: 11. This CDR3 has 16 residues. Germline V CDR1 and CDR2: LGHNA, YSLEER.

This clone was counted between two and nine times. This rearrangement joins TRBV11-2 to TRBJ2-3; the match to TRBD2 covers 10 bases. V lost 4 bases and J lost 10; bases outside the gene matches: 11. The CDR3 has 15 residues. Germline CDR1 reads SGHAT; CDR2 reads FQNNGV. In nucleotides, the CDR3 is TGTGCCAGCAGCTCAGACCTAGCGGGGGTCGGGGCGCAGTATTTT. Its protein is CASSSDLAGVGAQYF.

CDR3 bases: TGTGCCAGCAGTTCCCGGGACACCTACGAGCAGTACTTC. This codes for CASSSRDTYEQYF. The chain has TRBV28 and TRBJ2-7; perhaps TRBD1 as D (6 bases). CDR3 length: 13 amino acids. Trimming pared 4 bases from V and 2 bases from J, leaving 9 bases between. Germline assignment: CDR1 MDHEN and CDR2 SYDVKM.

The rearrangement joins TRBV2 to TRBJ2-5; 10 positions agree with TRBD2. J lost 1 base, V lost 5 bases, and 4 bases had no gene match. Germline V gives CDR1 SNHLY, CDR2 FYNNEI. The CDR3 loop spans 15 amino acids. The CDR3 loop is CASSPGTSVQETQYF. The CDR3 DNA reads TGTGCCAGCAGTCCGGGGACTAGCGTCCAAGAGACCCAGTACTTC.

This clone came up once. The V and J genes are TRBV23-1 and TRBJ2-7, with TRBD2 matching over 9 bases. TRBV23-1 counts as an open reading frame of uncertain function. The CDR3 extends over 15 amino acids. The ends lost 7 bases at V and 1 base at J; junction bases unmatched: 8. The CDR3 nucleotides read TGCGCCAGCAACTCAACGACTAGCGGATCCTACGAGCAGTACTTC. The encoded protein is CASNSTTSGSYEQYF.

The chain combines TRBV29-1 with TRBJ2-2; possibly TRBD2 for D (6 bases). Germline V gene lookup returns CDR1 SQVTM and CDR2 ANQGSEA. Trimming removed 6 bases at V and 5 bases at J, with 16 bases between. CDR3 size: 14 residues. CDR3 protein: CSVGRDSMTGELFF. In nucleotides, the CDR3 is TGCAGCGTCGGACGGGACTCCATGACCGGGGAGCTGTTTTTT.

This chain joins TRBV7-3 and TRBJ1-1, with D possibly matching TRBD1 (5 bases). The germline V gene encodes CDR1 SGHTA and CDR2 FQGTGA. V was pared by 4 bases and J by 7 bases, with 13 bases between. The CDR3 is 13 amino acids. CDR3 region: CASSSGPGGEAFF. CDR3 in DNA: TGTGCCAGCAGCTCTGGACCCGGGGGTGAAGCTTTCTTT.

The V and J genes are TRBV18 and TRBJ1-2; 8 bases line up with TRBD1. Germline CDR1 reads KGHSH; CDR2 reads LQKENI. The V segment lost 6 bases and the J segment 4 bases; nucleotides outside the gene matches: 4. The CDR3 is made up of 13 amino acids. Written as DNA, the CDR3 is TGTGCCAGCTCCGACAGGGGAAGCTATGGCTACACCTTC. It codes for CASSDRGSYGYTF. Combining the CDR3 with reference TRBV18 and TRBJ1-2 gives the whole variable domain NAGVMQNPRHLVRRRGQEARLRCSPMKGHSHVYWYRQLPEEGLKFMVYLQKENIIDESGMPKERFSAEFPKEGPSILRIQQVVRGDSAAYFCASSDRGSYGYTFGSGTRLTVV.

In DNA form, the CDR3 reads TGTGCCAGCAGCTTAGGCGTAGAGACCCAGTACTTC. Amino acids: CASSLGVETQYF. The genes are TRBV7-2 and TRBJ2-5; D gene ambiguous. The CDR3 is 12 amino acids. V lost 1 base and J lost 4, with 4 bases in between. Germline V lookup: CDR1 SGHTA, CDR2 FQGNSA.

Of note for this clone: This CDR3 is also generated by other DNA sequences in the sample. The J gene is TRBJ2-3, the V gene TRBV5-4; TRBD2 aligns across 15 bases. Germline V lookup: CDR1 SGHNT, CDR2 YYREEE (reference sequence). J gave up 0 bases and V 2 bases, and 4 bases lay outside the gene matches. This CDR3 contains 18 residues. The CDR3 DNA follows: TGTGCCAGCAGCTTTCCGGGACTAGCGGGAGGCAGCACAGATACGCAGTATTTT. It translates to CASSFPGLAGGSTDTQYF.

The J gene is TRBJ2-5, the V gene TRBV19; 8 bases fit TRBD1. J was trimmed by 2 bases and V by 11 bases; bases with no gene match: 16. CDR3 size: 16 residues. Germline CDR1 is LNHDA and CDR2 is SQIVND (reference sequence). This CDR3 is CAASPGPRTGQETQYF. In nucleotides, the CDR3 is TGTGCCGCCAGCCCAGGCCCCAGGACAGGGCAAGAGACCCAGTACTTC.

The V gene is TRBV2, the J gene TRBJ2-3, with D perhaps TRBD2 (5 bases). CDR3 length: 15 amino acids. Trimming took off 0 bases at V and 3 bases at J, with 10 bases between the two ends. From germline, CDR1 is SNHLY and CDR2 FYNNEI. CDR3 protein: CASSEAGVGTDTQYF. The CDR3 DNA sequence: TGTGCCAGCAGTGAAGCGGGAGTGGGGACAGATACGCAGTATTTT.